These 17 T cell receptor beta chains came from one sample sequenced in a study of blood T cell repertoires in COVID-19. Generated by immunoSEQ multiplex PCR, the TCRdb table keeps only in-frame clones and is missing some. The sample comprises about 48,000 clones, approximately 88% of which are singletons, and about three fifths rests with the top ten. The material sequenced was peripheral blood. The receptors come from a man in his 70s with acute or convalescent COVID-19.

The chain couples TRBV7-3 to TRBJ1-2, with TRBD1 identical over 7 bases. CDR1 is SGHTA, CDR2 FQGTGA, per germline. V was pared by 0 bases and J by 7 bases, with 14 bases of the junction left unmatched. The CDR3 contains 17 residues. The CDR3 reads CASSLTGGFQEGGGYTF. The CDR3 bases are TGTGCCAGCAGCTTAACAGGGGGCTTCCAGGAAGGTGGTGGCTACACCTTC.

This clone was observed a few times. The genes are TRBV23-1 and TRBJ1-4; TRBD1 matches 8 bases. TRBV23-1 carries the ORF label, with uncertain function. The V and J ends lost 3 bases and 5 bases, in that order; junction bases with no gene match: 5. The CDR3 has 15 residues. CDR3 loop: CASSQGDRKNEKLFF. The CDR3 DNA follows: TGCGCCAGCAGTCAGGGGGACAGGAAAAATGAAAAACTGTTTTTT.

The chain uses TRBV28 and TRBJ1-2; tentative D call: TRBD1 (6 bases). CDR3 length: 14 residues. V lost 6 bases and J 4 bases, leaving 15 bases between the germline ends. Germline V gene data show CDR1 as MDHEN and CDR2 as SYDVKM. The CDR3 loop is CASRPQGLSYGYTF. CDR3 sequence (DNA): TGTGCCAGCAGACCACAGGGCCTCTCCTATGGCTACACCTTC.

This clone was picked up one time. The genes are TRBV4-2 and TRBJ1-5; tentatively, D is TRBD1 (6 bases). Germline V gives CDR1 LGHNA, CDR2 YNFKEQ. V lost 4 bases to trimming and J lost 5 bases, with 18 bases between them. This CDR3 is built from 16 residues. In nucleotides, the CDR3 is TGTGCCAGCAGCCCGTCGGACAGTACGTCAGATCAGCCCCAGCATTTT. Residues: CASSPSDSTSDQPQHF.

The chain employs TRBV6-6 and TRBJ1-6, with 8 bases matching TRBD1. V shed 6 bases and J 6 bases; nucleotides not matched to a gene: 4. The CDR3 spans 14 residues. Germline V gene data show CDR1 as MNHNY and CDR2 as SVGAGI (reference sequence). CDR3 DNA sequence: TGTGCCAGCAGGTCCGGACAGGGTAATTCACCCCTCCACTTT. Residues: CASRSGQGNSPLHF.

The rearrangement uses TRBV25-1 and TRBJ1-1, with 7 bases matching TRBD1. Germline CDR1 MGHDK, CDR2 SYGVNS. This CDR3 has 15 amino acids. After removal of 3 bases from V and 1 base from J, the junction contained 5 bases not matched to a gene. In DNA, the CDR3 is TGTGCCAGCAGTGACCCCGGGACAGCGAACACTGAAGCTTTCTTT. Protein product: CASSDPGTANTEAFF.

The rearrangement links TRBV7-6 to TRBJ2-3; D gene ambiguous. The CDR3 extends over 14 amino acids. With 1 base removed from V and 1 base from J, the gap between germline ends came to 6 bases. Germline-derived CDR1 and CDR2 are SGHVS and FNYEAQ. Here the CDR3 DNA reads TGTGCCAGCAGCTTAGTGGCGGGCACAGATACGCAGTATTTT. Its protein product is CASSLVAGTDTQYF. The full variable domain, completed using reference TRBV7-6 and TRBJ2-3, is GAGVSQSPRYKVTKRGQDVALRCDPISGHVSLYWYRQALGQGPEFLTYFNYEAQQDKSGLPNDRFSAERPEGSISTLTIQRTEQRDSAMYRCASSLVAGTDTQYFGPGTRLTVL.

The rearrangement joins TRBV28 to TRBJ1-6; TRBD1 aligns across 7 bases. The CDR3 totals 16 residues. Germline loops: CDR1 MDHEN, CDR2 SYDVKM. Germline trimming cut 3 bases from V and 6 bases from J; bases unmatched to any gene: 8. CDR3 region: CASSFYEGAVNSPLHF. CDR3 sequence (DNA): TGTGCCAGCAGTTTCTACGAGGGGGCAGTTAATTCACCCCTCCACTTT.

This clone came up once. The genes are TRBV3-1 (or the pseudogene TRBV3-2) and TRBJ1-2; tentatively, D is TRBD1 (5 bases). Looked up from germline, CDR1 is LGHDT and CDR2 is YNNKEL (reference sequence). The CDR3 covers 15 residues. Trimming shortened V by 4 bases and J by 5 bases, and 17 bases separated the two germline ends. The chain's CDR3 is CASSPLGGTDYGYTF. CDR3 in DNA: TGTGCCAGCAGCCCCCTGGGGGGAACAGATTATGGCTACACCTTC.

The rearrangement links TRBV19 to TRBJ1-1; no definite D call. In germline, CDR1 is LNHDA, CDR2 SQIVND (reference sequence). This CDR3 is 15 amino acids long. V lost 6 bases, J lost 2 bases, and 16 bases lay in between. As DNA, the CDR3 is TGTGCCAGTAGCCCAACTGTCGGGGTTAACACTGAAGCTTTCTTT. Translated: CASSPTVGVNTEAFF.

The V call is TRBV29-1, the J call TRBJ1-1; 8 bases agree with TRBD1. This CDR3 spans 12 amino acids. The germline V gene has CDR1 SQVTM and CDR2 ANQGSEA. After removal of 6 bases from V and 4 bases from J, the junction contained 4 bases not matched to a gene. CDR3 in DNA: TGCAGCGTAGCCGGGACAGGCACTGAAGCTTTCTTT. This encodes CSVAGTGTEAFF.

The chain is built from TRBV6-5 and TRBJ2-1; the D gene is possibly TRBD2 (5 bases). The V and J ends lost 6 bases and 5 bases respectively, with 17 bases between them. CDR3 length: 15 amino acids. Germline CDR1 is MNHEY and CDR2 is SVGAGI. CDR3 amino acids: CASSQQRAGNNEQFF. Here the CDR3 DNA reads TGTGCCAGCAGCCAACAAAGGGCCGGGAACAATGAGCAGTTCTTC.

The chain has TRBV6-5 and TRBJ2-5, with TRBD2 matching 7 bases. Germline CDR1 reads MNHEY; CDR2 reads SVGAGI. CDR3 length: 14 residues. J was trimmed by 7 bases and V by 7 bases; bases with no gene match: 12. The CDR3 is CASTGRGSSGTQYF. The CDR3, as DNA: TGTGCCAGCACAGGGCGGGGGTCCTCGGGGACCCAGTACTTC.

V usage is TRBV10-3 and J usage is TRBJ2-1, with TRBD2 matching over 9 bases. J lost 7 bases, V lost 5 bases, and 6 bases had no gene match. This CDR3 region has 14 residues. The germline gives CDR1 ENHRY, CDR2 SYGVKD. The CDR3 protein is CAISRAGGRNEQFF. CDR3 coding DNA: TGTGCCATCAGTCGAGCGGGGGGTCGGAATGAGCAGTTCTTC.

The rearrangement uses TRBV30 and TRBJ2-1; D call uncertain. The germline V and J ends were trimmed by 6 bases and 4 bases, with 13 bases remaining between them. This CDR3 spans 13 amino acids. Per germline, CDR1 GTSNPN and CDR2 SVGIG (reference sequence). CDR3 bases: TGTGCCTGTATAGCACGTAGTTACAATGAGCAGTTCTTC. Its protein is CACIARSYNEQFF. The full variable domain, rest sourced from reference TRBV30 and TRBJ2-1, is SQTIHQWPATLVQPVGSPLSLECTVEGTSNPNLYWYRQAAGRGLQLLFYSVGIGQISSEVPQNLSASRPQDRQFILSSKKLLLSDSGFYLCACIARSYNEQFFGPGTRLTVL.

This CDR3 is CASSPGTGANNSPLHF. The CDR3 DNA sequence: TGCGCCAGCAGCCCTGGAACAGGAGCAAATAATTCACCCCTCCACTTT. The genes are TRBV5-1 and TRBJ1-6, with a tentative D call TRBD1 (5 bases). V was shortened by 4 bases and J by 5 bases, with 16 bases between the two germline ends. The CDR3 runs 16 residues. Germline CDR1 SGHRS, CDR2 YFSETQ.

This chain joins TRBV25-1 and TRBJ2-2; the match to TRBD2 covers 8 bases. The CDR3 is made up of 13 amino acids. In germline, CDR1 is MGHDK, CDR2 SYGVNS. For the CDR3, the DNA is TGTGCTTCCCGGGGGGGGAACACCGGGGAGCTGTTTTTT. It yields the protein CASRGGNTGELFF.